This section outlines one TCR beta chain sequence together with its context. What it recognizes is unknown. Comparators were a few non-transplant cancer patients without known GI disease. The data stem from a study of tissue T cells after allogeneic stem cell transplantation. At the level of the study: Pathologist H&E review favored samples with visible lymphocytes for sequencing among multiple samples. Whole-study results and caveats: Which tissue TCRs were alloreactive or antigen-specific was not determined. Some clones might be persisting host cells. TCR repertoires tracked anatomic similarity, regardless of disease or transplant status.

Using immunoSEQ multiplex PCR, the repertoire was profiled, and TCRdb retains in-frame clones only, with some absent. The table includes 6,000 to 6,500 clones, roughly 69% detected once. Germline CDR1 SQVTM, CDR2 ANQGSEA. This CDR3 contains 9 residues. Trimming took off 3 bases at V and 5 bases at J, with 1 base between the two ends. The source material was tissue from the stomach, sampled at autopsy. The receptor was isolated from a woman aged 18-50 years with breast cancer. This chain uses TRBV29-1 with TRBJ1-2, with unresolved D. CDR3 nucleotides: TGCAGCGTTGATTATGGCTACACCTTC. It codes for CSVDYGYTF.